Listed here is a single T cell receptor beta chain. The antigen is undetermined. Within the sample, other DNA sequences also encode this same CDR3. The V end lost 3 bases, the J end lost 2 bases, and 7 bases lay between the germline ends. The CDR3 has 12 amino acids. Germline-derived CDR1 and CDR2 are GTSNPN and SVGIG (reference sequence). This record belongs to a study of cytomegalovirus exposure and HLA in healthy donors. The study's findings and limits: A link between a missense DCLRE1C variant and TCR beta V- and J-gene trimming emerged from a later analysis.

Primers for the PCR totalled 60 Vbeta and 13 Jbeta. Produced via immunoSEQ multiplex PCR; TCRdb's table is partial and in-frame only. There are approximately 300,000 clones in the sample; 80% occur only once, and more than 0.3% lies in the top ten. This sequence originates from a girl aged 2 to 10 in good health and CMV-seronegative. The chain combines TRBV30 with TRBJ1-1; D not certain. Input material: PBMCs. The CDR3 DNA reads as TGTGCCTGGAGCCCGGGAAACACTGAAGCTTTCTTT. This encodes CAWSPGNTEAFF.